The clone carrying this T cell receptor beta chain was seen a handful of times. The entry originates in a study of OX40 agonist ivuxolimab in advanced cancers. Data came from immunoSEQ multiplex PCR; TCRdb stores just in-frame clones and leaves some out. The sample records approximately 77,000 clones, about 89% being singletons. Trimming pared 4 bases from V and 6 bases from J, leaving 12 bases between. CDR3 length: 14 amino acids. Germline V gene sequence: CDR1 KGHSH, CDR2 LQKENI. This clonotype was obtained from an adult with an advanced solid tumor such as melanoma, head and neck, liver or kidney cancer. This chain links TRBV18 with TRBJ2-2; perhaps TRBD2 as D (6 bases). Sequencing was performed on CD4+ or CD8+ T cells sorted from blood, taken in a trial of the OX40 agonist ivuxolimab. CDR3 coding DNA: TGTGCCAGCTCACAGGGAGCGGGCCCCGGGGAGCTGTTTTTT. This encodes CASSQGAGPGELFF.